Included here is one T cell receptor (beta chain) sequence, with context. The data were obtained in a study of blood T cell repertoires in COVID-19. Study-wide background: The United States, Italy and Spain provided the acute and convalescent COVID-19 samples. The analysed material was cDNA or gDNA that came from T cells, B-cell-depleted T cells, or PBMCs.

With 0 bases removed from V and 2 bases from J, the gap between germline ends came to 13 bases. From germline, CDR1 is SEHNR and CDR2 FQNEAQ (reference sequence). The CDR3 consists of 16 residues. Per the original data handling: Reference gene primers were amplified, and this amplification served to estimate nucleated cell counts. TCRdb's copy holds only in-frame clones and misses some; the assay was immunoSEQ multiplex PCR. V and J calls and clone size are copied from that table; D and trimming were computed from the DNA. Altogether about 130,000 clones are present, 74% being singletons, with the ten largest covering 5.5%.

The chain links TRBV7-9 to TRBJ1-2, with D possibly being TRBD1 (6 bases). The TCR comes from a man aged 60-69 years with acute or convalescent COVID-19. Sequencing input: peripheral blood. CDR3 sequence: CASSLARTGINYGYTF. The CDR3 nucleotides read TGTGCCAGCAGCTTAGCCCGAACAGGGATCAACTATGGCTACACCTTC.